The T cell receptor beta chain under discussion was sequenced for a study of blood T cell repertoires in COVID-19. Study background: From the United States, Italy and Spain came samples of acute and convalescent COVID-19. Nucleic acid was either cDNA or gDNA, and it came from T cells, B-cell-depleted T cells, or PBMCs.

Per the original methods: Researchers report that nucleated cell counts were estimated from reference gene primer amplification. TCRdb keeps only in-frame clones here, not all; method: immunoSEQ multiplex PCR. That table is the source of V, J and clone size, and D and trimming were worked out from the DNA. The data contain about half a million clones, 70% to 90% of them seen just once; the ten biggest clones take up 3.2%. CDR3 length: 16 residues. Trimming took 4 bases from V and 6 from J; bases not matched to a gene: 9. Germline CDR1 is SGHDT and CDR2 is YYEEEE. The chain is built from TRBV5-6 and TRBJ1-6, with 8 positions matching TRBD1. The TCR originated in a human donor in a cohort sampled during active COVID-19. Material: peripheral blood. CDR3 DNA: TGTGCCAGCAGCCCTCGGACAGGGACTCCTAATTCACCCCTCCACTTT. Amino acids: CASSPRTGTPNSPLHF.